Listed here is a single TCR beta chain. Its antigen is as yet unknown. The PCR made use of 60 Vbeta and 13 Jbeta primers. Assay: immunoSEQ multiplex PCR; the TCRdb copy retains only in-frame clones and omits some. Of under 200,000 clones detected, around 80% appear once; the ten largest clones hold under 2%. The sample belongs to a study of cytomegalovirus exposure and HLA in healthy donors. Whole-study findings and limits: A later analysis, which compared TCR beta chains of equal frequency, found the HLA-associated ones more clonally expanded. Analysis was carried out at a later point, and it linked a missense DCLRE1C variant to TCR beta V- and J-gene trimming. A list of approximately 150 TCR beta chains associated with cytomegalovirus was given.

The receptor was derived from a man in his thirties or forties in good health and CMV-seronegative. The sequencing sample was made of PBMCs.

The CDR3 here is CASSFTYEQYF. The CDR3 DNA follows: TGTGCCAGCAGCTTCACCTACGAGCAGTACTTC. The chain combines TRBV11-2 with TRBJ2-7, with D hard to call. Germline V gene lookup returns CDR1 SGHAT and CDR2 FQNNGV. This CDR3 is built from 11 residues. Between the trimmed V and J ends, which lost 3 bases and 2 bases, there was a span of 2 bases.